The 28 T cell receptor beta chains reported below all come from one sample, sequenced in a study of cytomegalovirus exposure and HLA in healthy donors. This PCR relied on a set of 60 Vbeta primers and 13 Jbeta primers. The table came from immunoSEQ multiplex PCR; TCRdb's copy has only in-frame clones and leaves some out. The sample has roughly 93,000 clones, around 80% seen once. The material sequenced was PBMCs. The origin of the receptors is a man aged 25-45 years in good health and CMV-seronegative.

This clone was seen a single time. The chain recombines TRBV28 with TRBJ1-6; 9 bases are shared with TRBD1. Germline V gives CDR1 MDHEN, CDR2 SYDVKM. The CDR3 runs to 16 residues. The J segment lost 5 bases and the V segment lost 4 bases, leaving 6 bases of the junction unmatched. CDR3 sequence: CASSSLTGGNNSPLHF. CDR3 in DNA: TGTGCCAGCAGTTCCCTGACAGGGGGTAATAATTCACCCCTCCACTTT.

V is TRBV2 and J is TRBJ1-5, with D unclear. The germline V and J ends were trimmed by 7 bases and 0 bases, with 10 bases remaining between them. Looked up from germline, CDR1 is SNHLY and CDR2 is FYNNEI. CDR3 length: 14 residues. The CDR3 spells CASTDFYSNQPQHF. The CDR3 DNA follows: TGTGCCAGCACTGACTTTTATAGCAATCAGCCCCAGCATTTT.

This chain uses TRBV19 with TRBJ2-1; D ambiguous. The CDR3 has 15 amino acids. V was trimmed by 1 base and J by 3 bases, leaving 10 bases between them. Germline assignment: CDR1 LNHDA and CDR2 SQIVND (reference sequence). CDR3 sequence reads: CASSIAHNFYNEQFF. DNA for the CDR3: TGTGCCAGTAGTATAGCCCACAATTTCTACAATGAGCAGTTCTTC. The full variable domain, completed using reference TRBV19 and TRBJ2-1, is DGGITQSPKYLFRKEGQNVTLSCEQNLNHDAMYWYRQDPGQGLRLIYYSQIVNDFQKGDIAEGYSVSREKKESFPLTVTSAQKNPTAFYLCASSIAHNFYNEQFFGPGTRLTVL.

This chain links TRBV2 with TRBJ2-7, with TRBD1 matching 7 bases. V was clipped by 4 bases and J by 2 bases; unmatched bases: 2. CDR1 and CDR2 (germline): SNHLY, FYNNEI. This CDR3 contains 13 residues. The CDR3 loop is CASSGQGTYEQYF. In DNA form, the CDR3 reads TGTGCCAGCAGTGGACAGGGAACCTACGAGCAGTACTTC.

J is TRBJ2-3 and V is TRBV20-1; D is unresolved. This CDR3 is 10 amino acids long. The germline gives CDR1 DFQATT, CDR2 SNEGSKA (reference sequence). Trimming shortened V by 8 bases and J by 5 bases, and 8 bases separated the two germline ends. In nucleotides, the CDR3 is TGCAGTACACACAAAGATACGCAGTATTTT. Translation: CSTHKDTQYF.

V and J are TRBV11-2 and TRBJ2-2, with unresolved D. The germline V gene has CDR1 SGHAT and CDR2 FQNNGV. This CDR3 is 14 amino acids long. V lost 4 bases and J 4 bases, leaving 10 bases between the germline ends. The CDR3 DNA follows: TGTGCCAGCAGCTACTTAGCCTCCACCGGGGAGCTGTTTTTT. Amino acids: CASSYLASTGELFF.

V gene TRBV18 combines with J gene TRBJ1-1, with TRBD1 matching 7 bases. J was trimmed by 8 bases and V by 3 bases; bases with no gene match: 3. Germline CDR1 is KGHSH and CDR2 is LQKENI. This CDR3 has 12 amino acids. CDR3 nucleotide sequence: TGTGCCAGCTCACCTATGGGACAGGAAGCTTTCTTT. Its translation: CASSPMGQEAFF.

The J gene is TRBJ2-1, the V gene TRBV5-4; the D gene is possibly TRBD1 (6 bases). The V gene's germline CDR1 is SGHNT and CDR2 YYREEE (reference sequence). V was clipped by 2 bases and J by 7 bases, with 10 bases between them. CDR3 length: 13 residues. The DNA of the CDR3 is TGTGCCAGCAGCTTAGGACAGATAAATGAGCAGTTCTTC. As protein: CASSLGQINEQFF.

J is TRBJ2-3 and V is TRBV7-9; a possible D gene is TRBD2 (6 bases). Trimming stripped 3 bases from V and 0 bases from J, with 13 bases between. The V gene's germline CDR1 is SEHNR and CDR2 FQNEAQ (reference sequence). CDR3 size: 16 residues. The CDR3 spells CASSFLAGTSTDTQYF. The CDR3 DNA follows: TGTGCCAGCAGCTTTTTGGCAGGGACTAGCACAGATACGCAGTATTTT.

The CDR3 nucleotides read TGTGCCAGCAGCTTAACCGGGAGCTCCTACGAGCAGTACTTC. Amino acid sequence: CASSLTGSSYEQYF. This sequence joins TRBV5-4 and TRBJ2-7; weak D call: TRBD2 (6 bases). Trimming removed 2 bases at V and 0 bases at J, with 9 bases between. Germline-derived CDR1 and CDR2 are SGHNT and YYREEE (reference sequence). This CDR3 is built from 14 residues. The entire variable domain, with the rest obtained from reference TRBV5-4 and TRBJ2-7, is as follows: ETGVTQSPTHLIKTRGQQVTLRCSSQSGHNTVSWYQQALGQGPQFIFQYYREEENGRGNFPPRFSGLQFPNYSSELNVNALELDDSALYLCASSLTGSSYEQYFGPGTRLTVT.

The chain is built from TRBV6-1 and TRBJ1-5, with 7 bases aligning to TRBD1. The CDR3 extends over 15 amino acids. The germline CDR1 and CDR2 sequences are MNHNS and SASEGT. With V trimmed by 7 bases and J by 0 bases, 6 bases remained unmatched. In DNA, the CDR3 is TGTGCCAGCAAGTCCGGGACAGCTAGCAATCAGCCCCAGCATTTT. Encoded protein: CASKSGTASNQPQHF.

This sequence joins TRBV5-1 and TRBJ2-7; 9 bases match TRBD1. Germline V CDR1 and CDR2: SGHRS, YFSETQ. J gave up 5 bases and V 1 base, and 4 bases lay outside the gene matches. This CDR3 is built from 14 residues. Written as DNA, the CDR3 is TGCGCCAGCAGCTTGCGGGACAGGGCTCACGAGCAGTACTTC. This translates into CASSLRDRAHEQYF.

The chain is built from TRBV7-8 and TRBJ1-1; tentative D call: TRBD1 (6 bases). This CDR3 is built from 16 residues. V lost 6 bases and J lost 3, with 20 bases in between. Germline CDR1 SGHVS, CDR2 FQNEAQ. CDR3 nucleotides: TGTGCCAGCAGTTCTACCTGGGGCAGGGGATACACTGAAGCTTTCTTT. This sequence encodes CASSSTWGRGYTEAFF.

The genes are TRBV5-1 and TRBJ2-4; TRBD2 matches at 7 bases. The CDR3 extends over 15 amino acids. V shed 0 bases, J shed 6 bases, and the junction held 6 bases outside the gene matches. Germline CDR1 SGHRS, CDR2 YFSETQ. The CDR3, as DNA: TGCGCCAGCAGCTTGGATCCGGGACTACTAAACATTCAGTACTTC. Amino acid sequence: CASSLDPGLLNIQYF.

This clone was recorded once. V and J are TRBV25-1 and TRBJ1-2, with D possibly TRBD1 on 6 matching bases. V lost 6 bases to trimming and J lost 5 bases, with 7 bases between them. Germline assignment: CDR1 MGHDK and CDR2 SYGVNS. The CDR3 runs to 11 residues. Here the CDR3 reads CASRGQYGYTF. DNA of the CDR3: TGTGCCAGCAGAGGACAGTATGGCTACACCTTC.

The V and J genes are TRBV28 and TRBJ2-5; possible D gene TRBD1, 6 bases. Trimming pared 5 bases from V and 3 bases from J, leaving 19 bases between. Germline CDR1 MDHEN, CDR2 SYDVKM. CDR3 length: 16 residues. This chain's CDR3 is CASSKQQGRRKETQYF. CDR3 coding DNA: TGTGCCAGCAGTAAACAACAGGGTCGGCGGAAAGAGACCCAGTACTTC.

V and J are TRBV30 and TRBJ2-1; perhaps TRBD2 as D (5 bases). Trimming left V 2 bases short and J 3 bases short, with 23 bases between. Germline loops: CDR1 GTSNPN, CDR2 SVGIG (reference sequence). The CDR3 loop spans 18 amino acids. CDR3 nucleotide sequence: TGTGCCTGGAGTCCCCGAGTGGGCGGGTCCTTGGGCTACAATGAGCAGTTCTTC. Encoded protein: CAWSPRVGGSLGYNEQFF.

The V gene is TRBV5-1, the J gene TRBJ2-5; tentative D call: TRBD2 (6 bases). The V end was cut by 7 bases, the J end by 2 bases, with 12 bases between. This CDR3 has 13 residues. Germline assignment: CDR1 SGHRS and CDR2 YFSETQ. The CDR3 DNA is TGCGCCAGCTCCCGGGCGGGGCAAGAGACCCAGTACTTC. Translating it yields CASSRAGQETQYF.

In DNA, the CDR3 is TGTGCCAGTATGACAGGCGCGCGGCCCCAGCATTTT. Amino acid sequence: CASMTGARPQHF. The chain employs TRBV19 and TRBJ1-5; maybe TRBD1 (6 bases). V shed 7 bases and J shed 9 bases, with 13 bases lying between them. The V gene's germline CDR1 is LNHDA and CDR2 SQIVND (reference sequence). The CDR3 covers 12 residues. The full variable domain, completed using reference TRBV19 and TRBJ1-5, is DGGITQSPKYLFRKEGQNVTLSCEQNLNHDAMYWYRQDPGQGLRLIYYSQIVNDFQKGDIAEGYSVSREKKESFPLTVTSAQKNPTAFYLCASMTGARPQHFGDGTRLSIL.

The rearrangement joins TRBV19 to TRBJ1-5; tentatively, D is TRBD1 (5 bases). The V gene's germline CDR1 is LNHDA and CDR2 SQIVND (reference sequence). Trimming cost V 4 bases and J 9 bases, with 10 bases left between them. The CDR3 length is 12 residues. DNA for the CDR3: TGTGCCAGTAGTACTTCAGGGCCGCCCCAGCATTTT. Its protein is CASSTSGPPQHF.

The chain combines TRBV6-4 with TRBJ1-6; D gene unclear. This CDR3 contains 13 residues. CDR1 is MRHNA, CDR2 SNTAGT, per germline. With 6 bases removed from V and 9 bases from J, the gap between germline ends came to 12 bases. The CDR3 nucleotides read TGTGCCAGCAGCGAGGGATGGGCTTCACCCCTCCACTTT. Its translation is CASSEGWASPLHF.

The chain joins TRBV5-5 to TRBJ2-3, with a tentative D call TRBD2 (6 bases). CDR1 is SGHKS and CDR2 is YYEKEE in the germline V gene (reference sequence). Trimming left V 3 bases short and J 2 bases short, with 16 bases between. CDR3 length: 16 residues. CDR3 bases: TGTGCCAGCAGCTCCTCCCTTGGACTATTCACAGATACGCAGTATTTT. It codes for CASSSSLGLFTDTQYF.

This clone was seen more than once but under ten times. This CDR3 is also generated by other DNA sequences in the sample. The chain employs TRBV30 and TRBJ2-2; possible D gene TRBD2, 6 bases. Trimming removed 5 bases from V and 3 bases from J, with 16 bases in between. The CDR3 is made up of 15 amino acids. The germline gives CDR1 GTSNPN, CDR2 SVGIG (reference sequence). CDR3 loop: CAWAHGEADTGELFF. The DNA for the CDR3 is TGTGCCTGGGCGCATGGGGAGGCGGACACCGGGGAGCTGTTTTTT.

V is TRBV14 and J is TRBJ2-2; 7 positions match TRBD1. Germline V gene sequence: CDR1 SGHDN, CDR2 FVKESK. The CDR3 runs to 17 residues. V lost 4 bases and J lost 5; bases outside the gene matches: 13. The DNA of the CDR3 is TGTGCCAGCAGCCGGACCGACAGGGCTCCCTTTACCGGGGAGCTGTTTTTT. Translated, it gives CASSRTDRAPFTGELFF.

The rearrangement uses TRBV13 and TRBJ2-1; maybe TRBD1 (6 bases). The V and J ends lost 4 bases and 1 base respectively, with 29 bases between them. The germline V gene has CDR1 PRHDT and CDR2 FYEKMQ (reference sequence). The CDR3 is 21 amino acids. The CDR3 DNA is TGTGCCAGCAGCTCCTCTAAACTCCGGGACACCGATTTACTTTCCTACAATGAGCAGTTCTTC. Protein sequence: CASSSSKLRDTDLLSYNEQFF.

The chain carries TRBV25-1 and TRBJ1-1; tentative D call: TRBD1 (6 bases). The V gene lost 5 bases and the J gene lost 0 bases, with 10 bases spanning the gap. Germline CDR1 and CDR2: MGHDK and SYGVNS. CDR3 length: 14 amino acids. The CDR3 spells CASSKDRMNTEAFF. The CDR3, as DNA: TGTGCCAGCAGTAAGGACAGAATGAACACTGAAGCTTTCTTT.

This clone has only a few counts. J is TRBJ2-5 and V is TRBV15; possible D gene TRBD2, 6 bases. The CDR3 is 12 residues long. Trimming cost V 8 bases and J 7 bases, with 14 bases left between them. The germline CDR1 and CDR2 sequences are LNHNV and YYDKDF (reference sequence). CDR3 DNA: TGTGCCACCGCCAGGGACTCCAGGACCCAGTACTTC. This codes for CATARDSRTQYF.

The sample holds one count of this clone. V is TRBV5-1 and J is TRBJ2-2; 10 bases map to TRBD2. Trimming cost V 4 bases and J 8 bases; bases outside gene matches: 11. In germline, CDR1 is SGHRS, CDR2 YFSETQ. The CDR3 loop spans 16 amino acids. The CDR3 DNA sequence: TGCGCCAGCAGCCTCACGGGGGCTAGCGGGAGAGGGGAGCTGTTTTTT. Encoded protein: CASSLTGASGRGELFF.